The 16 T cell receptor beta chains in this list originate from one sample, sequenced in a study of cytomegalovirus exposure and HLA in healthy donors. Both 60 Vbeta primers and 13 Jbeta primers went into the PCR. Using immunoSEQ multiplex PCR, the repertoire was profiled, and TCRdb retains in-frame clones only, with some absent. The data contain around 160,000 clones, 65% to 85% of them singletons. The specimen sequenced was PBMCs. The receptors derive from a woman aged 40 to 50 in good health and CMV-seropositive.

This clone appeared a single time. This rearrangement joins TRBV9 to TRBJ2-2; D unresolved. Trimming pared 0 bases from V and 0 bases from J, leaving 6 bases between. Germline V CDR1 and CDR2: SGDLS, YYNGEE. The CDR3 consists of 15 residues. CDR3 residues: CASSVGLTNTGELFF. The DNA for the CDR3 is TGTGCCAGCAGCGTAGGACTCACGAACACCGGGGAGCTGTTTTTT.

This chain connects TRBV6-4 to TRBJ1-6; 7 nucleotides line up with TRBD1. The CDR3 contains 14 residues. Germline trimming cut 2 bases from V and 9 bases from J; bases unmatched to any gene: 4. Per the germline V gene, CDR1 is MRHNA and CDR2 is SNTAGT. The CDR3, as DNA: TGTGCCAGCAGTGACGGTAACAGGGGTTCACCCCTCCACTTT. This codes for CASSDGNRGSPLHF.

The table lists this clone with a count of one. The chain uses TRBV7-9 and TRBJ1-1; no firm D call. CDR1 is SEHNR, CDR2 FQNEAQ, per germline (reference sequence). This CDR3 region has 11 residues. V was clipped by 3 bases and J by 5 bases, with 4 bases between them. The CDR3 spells CASSFLTEAFF. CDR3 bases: TGTGCCAGCAGCTTCTTGACTGAAGCTTTCTTT.

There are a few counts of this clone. The CDR3 DNA reads TGTGCCAGCAGCTTAGTAGGTCTAGCGGGAGGTGTTAGAGATACGCAGTATTTT. It encodes CASSLVGLAGGVRDTQYF. The J gene is TRBJ2-3, the V gene TRBV11-2; 11 bases line up with TRBD2. The CDR3 sequence is 18 residues long. Germline V gene lookup returns CDR1 SGHAT and CDR2 FQNNGV. Unmatched junction bases numbered 11, after V lost 1 base and J lost 5 bases.

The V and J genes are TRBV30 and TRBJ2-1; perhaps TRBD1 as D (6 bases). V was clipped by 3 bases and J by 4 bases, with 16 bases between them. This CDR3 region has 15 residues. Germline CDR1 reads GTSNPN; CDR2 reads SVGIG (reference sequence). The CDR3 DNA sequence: TGTGCCTGGAGCCAAACCGGGACACCTTACAATGAGCAGTTCTTC. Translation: CAWSQTGTPYNEQFF.

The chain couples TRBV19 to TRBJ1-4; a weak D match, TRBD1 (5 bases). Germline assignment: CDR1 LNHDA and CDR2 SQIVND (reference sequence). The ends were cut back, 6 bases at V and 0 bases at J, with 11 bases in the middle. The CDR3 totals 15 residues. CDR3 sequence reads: CASRPGGTTNEKLFF. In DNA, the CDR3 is TGTGCCAGTAGACCTGGGGGGACAACTAATGAAAAACTGTTTTTT.

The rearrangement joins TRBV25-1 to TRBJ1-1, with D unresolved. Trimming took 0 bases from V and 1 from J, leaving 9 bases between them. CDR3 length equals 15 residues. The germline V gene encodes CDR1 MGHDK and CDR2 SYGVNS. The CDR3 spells CASSEYMRKNTEAFF. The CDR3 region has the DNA TGTGCCAGCAGTGAATATATGAGGAAGAACACTGAAGCTTTCTTT.

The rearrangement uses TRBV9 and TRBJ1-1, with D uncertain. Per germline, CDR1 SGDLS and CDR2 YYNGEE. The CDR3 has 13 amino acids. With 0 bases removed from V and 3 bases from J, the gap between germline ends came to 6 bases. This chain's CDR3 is CASSVASDTEAFF. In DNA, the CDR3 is TGTGCCAGCAGCGTAGCCTCGGACACTGAAGCTTTCTTT.

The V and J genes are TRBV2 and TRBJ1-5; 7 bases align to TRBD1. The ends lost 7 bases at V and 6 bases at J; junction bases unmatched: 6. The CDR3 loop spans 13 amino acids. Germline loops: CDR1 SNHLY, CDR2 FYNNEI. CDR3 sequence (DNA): TGTGCCAGCAACAGGGGATTTAGTCAGCCCCAGCATTTT. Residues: CASNRGFSQPQHF.

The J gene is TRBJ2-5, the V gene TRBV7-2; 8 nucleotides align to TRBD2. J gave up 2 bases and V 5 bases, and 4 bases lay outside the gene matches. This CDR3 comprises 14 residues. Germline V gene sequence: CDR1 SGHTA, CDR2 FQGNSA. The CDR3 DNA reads TGTGCCAGCAGCCCCGGACTAGCTCAAGAGACCCAGTACTTC. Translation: CASSPGLAQETQYF.

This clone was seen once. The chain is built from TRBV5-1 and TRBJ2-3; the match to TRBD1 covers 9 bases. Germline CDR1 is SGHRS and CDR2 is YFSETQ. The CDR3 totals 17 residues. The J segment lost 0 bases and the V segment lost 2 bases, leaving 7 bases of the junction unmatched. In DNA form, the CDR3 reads TGCGCCAGCAGCTTATTAACCGGGACAGGGAGCACAGATACGCAGTATTTT. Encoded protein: CASSLLTGTGSTDTQYF.

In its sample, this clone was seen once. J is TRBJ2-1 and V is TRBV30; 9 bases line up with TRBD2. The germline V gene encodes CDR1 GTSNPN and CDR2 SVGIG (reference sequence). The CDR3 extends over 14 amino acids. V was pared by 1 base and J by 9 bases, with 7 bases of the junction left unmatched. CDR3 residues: CAWSEVAGAGEQFF. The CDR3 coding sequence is TGTGCCTGGAGTGAAGTAGCGGGAGCGGGTGAGCAGTTCTTC.

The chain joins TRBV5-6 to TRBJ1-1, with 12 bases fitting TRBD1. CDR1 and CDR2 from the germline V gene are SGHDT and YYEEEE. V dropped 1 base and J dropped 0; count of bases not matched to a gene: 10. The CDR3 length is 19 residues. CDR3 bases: TGTGCCAGCAGCTTGTGGGGACAGGGGGCATGGTTGATGAACACTGAAGCTTTCTTT. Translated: CASSLWGQGAWLMNTEAFF.

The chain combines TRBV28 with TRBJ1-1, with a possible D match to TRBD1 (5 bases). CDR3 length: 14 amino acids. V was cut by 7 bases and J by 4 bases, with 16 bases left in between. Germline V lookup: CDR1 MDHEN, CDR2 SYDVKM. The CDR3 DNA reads TGTGCCAGCAACGTCGGCTCGGGGGTCACTGAAGCTTTCTTT. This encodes CASNVGSGVTEAFF.

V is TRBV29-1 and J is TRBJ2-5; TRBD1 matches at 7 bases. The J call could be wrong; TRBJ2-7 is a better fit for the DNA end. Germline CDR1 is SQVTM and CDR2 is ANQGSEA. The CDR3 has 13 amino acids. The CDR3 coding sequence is TGCAGCGCTAGACAGGGAACCTCCTACGAGCAGTACTTC. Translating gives CSARQGTSYEQYF.

CDR3 sequence (DNA): TGTGCCTGGAGTAAAAGACTAGGCCATAGTGAGCAGTTCTTC. This translates into CAWSKRLGHSEQFF. The chain joins TRBV30 to TRBJ2-1; a possible D gene is TRBD2 (6 bases). This CDR3 comprises 14 residues. V lost 2 bases and J lost 9, with 17 bases in between. Germline V gene data show CDR1 as GTSNPN and CDR2 as SVGIG (reference sequence). Full variable domain (rest looked up from reference TRBV30 and TRBJ2-1): SQTIHQWPATLVQPVGSPLSLECTVEGTSNPNLYWYRQAAGRGLQLLFYSVGIGQISSEVPQNLSASRPQDRQFILSSKKLLLSDSGFYLCAWSKRLGHSEQFFGPGTRLTVL.